These T cell receptor beta chains were read from a single sample in a study of preoperative IRX-2 immunotherapy in early breast cancer. Sequenced by immunoSEQ multiplex PCR; TCRdb stores in-frame clones only, minus some. The sample holds around 60,000 clones; roughly 95% are singletons and the top ten take roughly 1.5%. Sample collection occurred from a patient treated with IRX-2 immunotherapy. These receptors came from a human donor with breast cancer. Both conserved end residues are trimmed from each CDR3. Fields, in order: CDR3 protein, V gene, J gene, clone size. Some rows have no size entry. The others give once, few or many, or a class for an expanded clone.

CDR3aa: ASSLGGFRNSPLH; v_gene: TRBV6-5; j_gene: TRBJ1-6; abundance: -
CDR3aa: ASSQVVSGNTGELF; v_gene: TRBV4-1; j_gene: TRBJ2-2; abundance: -
CDR3aa: ASSSPGEKLF; v_gene: TRBV28; j_gene: TRBJ1-4; abundance: once
CDR3aa: ASSLNRGETQY; v_gene: TRBV7-3; j_gene: TRBJ2-5; abundance: -
CDR3aa: AVYPLQGFGYEQY; v_gene: TRBV10-3; j_gene: TRBJ2-7; abundance: -
CDR3aa: ASSFWGREQY; v_gene: TRBV11-2; j_gene: -; abundance: -
CDR3aa: ASNPRDRVVETQY; v_gene: TRBV6-5; j_gene: TRBJ2-5; abundance: -
CDR3aa: ASSLGGTASYGYT; v_gene: TRBV5-6; j_gene: TRBJ1-2; abundance: -
CDR3aa: ASSRGPVHEQF; v_gene: TRBV6-5; j_gene: TRBJ2-1; abundance: -
CDR3aa: ASSQDYLNTEAF; v_gene: TRBV4-3; j_gene: TRBJ1-1; abundance: -
CDR3aa: ATSRQRWTPGVEQY; v_gene: TRBV15; j_gene: TRBJ2-7; abundance: -
CDR3aa: ASSPPTGGKRETQY; v_gene: TRBV18; j_gene: TRBJ2-5; abundance: -
CDR3aa: ASSSQDWVGNTIY; v_gene: TRBV7-8; j_gene: TRBJ1-3; abundance: -
CDR3aa: ASSLKYEQY; v_gene: TRBV5-6; j_gene: TRBJ2-7; abundance: -
CDR3aa: ASIPRWGPYEQY; v_gene: TRBV6-1; j_gene: TRBJ2-7; abundance: -
CDR3aa: ASSPTGLLTDTQY; v_gene: TRBV7-3; j_gene: TRBJ2-3; abundance: once
CDR3aa: ASSVTGPNSPLH; v_gene: TRBV2; j_gene: TRBJ1-6; abundance: once
CDR3aa: TQREKTCNEQF; v_gene: TRBV1; j_gene: TRBJ2-1; abundance: -
CDR3aa: ASSWDYVDGYEQY; v_gene: TRBV5-4; j_gene: TRBJ2-7; abundance: -
CDR3aa: ASSLWQRLGQGNPGELF; v_gene: TRBV28; j_gene: TRBJ2-2; abundance: -
CDR3aa: ASRPPGSSGNTIY; v_gene: TRBV7-9; j_gene: TRBJ1-3; abundance: -
CDR3aa: ASSSLGGTDTQY; v_gene: TRBV28; j_gene: TRBJ2-3; abundance: -
CDR3aa: ASGPLGGNQPQH; v_gene: TRBV27; j_gene: TRBJ1-5; abundance: -
CDR3aa: ASSLGQSTEAF; v_gene: TRBV7-6; j_gene: TRBJ1-1; abundance: -
CDR3aa: ASSSGSAGFKRHEQY; v_gene: TRBV28; j_gene: TRBJ2-7; abundance: -
CDR3aa: ASSIHETSYGYT; v_gene: TRBV9; j_gene: TRBJ1-2; abundance: once
CDR3aa: ASRTDRTGELF; v_gene: TRBV6-6; j_gene: TRBJ2-2; abundance: -
CDR3aa: ASSFGVNEQF; v_gene: TRBV27; j_gene: TRBJ2-1; abundance: -
CDR3aa: ASSLEGHRTGYGYT; v_gene: TRBV5-1; j_gene: TRBJ1-2; abundance: -
CDR3aa: SVFSPGQKKAF; v_gene: TRBV29-1; j_gene: TRBJ1-1; abundance: -
CDR3aa: ASSFPSSGANVLT; v_gene: TRBV7-9; j_gene: TRBJ2-6; abundance: -
CDR3aa: ASSLRDRDGEQY; v_gene: TRBV27; j_gene: TRBJ2-7; abundance: -
CDR3aa: SVERSVVFYGYT; v_gene: TRBV29-1; j_gene: TRBJ1-2; abundance: -
CDR3aa: TSSPRGGNNEQF; v_gene: TRBV1; j_gene: TRBJ2-1; abundance: -
CDR3aa: ASSLTPQGEKLF; v_gene: TRBV5-4; j_gene: TRBJ1-4; abundance: -